A selection of T cell receptor beta chains follows, all from one sample in a study of blood T cell repertoires in COVID-19. Using immunoSEQ multiplex PCR, the repertoire was profiled, and TCRdb retains in-frame clones only, with some absent. The table includes about 81,000 clones, roughly 89% detected once. The sequencing sample was made of peripheral blood. The receptors were gathered from a woman in her fifties or sixties in a cohort sampled during active COVID-19. CDR3s include the opening cysteine and the closing phenylalanine or tryptophan. Fields, in order: clone size, V gene, D gene, J gene, CDR3 length, CDR3 protein, CDR3 DNA. The D gene is left open where the match is weak. The size field is filled for only some rows; it gives once, few, many or a size class.

>.|TRBV3-1/TRBV3-2|.|TRBJ1-6|14
CASSQVLGRTPLHF
TGTGCCAGCAGCCAAGTCCTGGGGCGGACACCCCTCCACTTT
>.|TRBV25-1|TRBD1|TRBJ1-5|17
CASSEYRDRGSHQPQHF
TGTGCCAGCAGTGAATACCGGGACAGGGGTTCACACCAGCCCCAGCATTTT
>.|TRBV30|.|TRBJ1-2|14
CAWGDPTGIYGYTF
TGTGCCTGGGGGGACCCAACAGGGATCTATGGCTACACCTTC
>.|TRBV11-2|TRBD2|TRBJ2-1|14
CASSLVAGVNEQFF
TGTGCCAGCAGCTTAGTTGCGGGAGTCAATGAGCAGTTCTTC
>.|TRBV6-5|TRBD1|TRBJ1-2|14
CASRAKGADYGYTF
TGTGCCAGCAGGGCTAAGGGGGCCGACTATGGCTACACCTTC
>.|TRBV12-5|.|TRBJ2-5|15
CASGLEQGISKTQYF
TGTGCTAGTGGTTTGGAGCAGGGGATTTCGAAGACCCAGTACTTC
>.|TRBV7-6|.|TRBJ2-1|14
CASSNWGGRDEQFF
TGTGCCAGCAGCAATTGGGGGGGCCGGGATGAGCAGTTCTTC
>.|TRBV4-1|TRBD1|TRBJ1-2|16
CASSQSGQGATYGYTF
TGCGCCAGCAGCCAATCGGGACAGGGGGCTACCTATGGCTACACCTTC
>few|TRBV2|.|TRBJ1-1|13
CASSERLNTEAFF
TGTGCCAGCAGCGAGCGGCTGAACACTGAAGCTTTCTTT
>.|TRBV10-2|.|TRBJ1-2|15
CASSGAYRGGYGYTF
TGCGCCAGCAGCGGGGCCTACCGGGGGGGCTATGGCTACACCTTC
>.|TRBV29-1|.|TRBJ1-4|13
CSVGGVSNEKLFF
TGCAGCGTTGGGGGGGTTTCTAATGAAAAACTGTTTTTT
>.|TRBV11-2|TRBD1|TRBJ2-7|15
CASSLGQGADYEQYF
TGTGCCAGCAGCCTAGGCCAGGGGGCGGATTACGAGCAGTACTTC
>.|TRBV5-6|.|TRBJ2-5|13
CASSFIPVETQYF
TGTGCCAGCAGCTTCATCCCGGTGGAGACCCAGTACTTC
>few|TRBV7-3|.|TRBJ1-5|18
CASSREGYQGRSNQPQHF
TGTGCCAGCAGCCGAGAAGGGTATCAGGGTAGGAGCAATCAGCCCCAGCATTTT
>.|TRBV29-1|TRBD1|TRBJ2-7|17
CSVGGKGDRGSLYEQYF
TGCAGCGTTGGGGGTAAAGGGGACAGGGGGAGTTTGTACGAGCAGTACTTC
>.|TRBV5-1|.|TRBJ2-5|14
CASSLRRSQETQYF
TGCGCCAGCAGCTTGCGGCGGAGCCAAGAGACCCAGTACTTC
>.|TRBV9|TRBD1|TRBJ2-3|14
CASSVETGPDTQYF
TGTGCCAGCAGCGTAGAGACAGGGCCAGATACGCAGTATTTT
>.|TRBV11-2|.|TRBJ2-7|15
CASSPRRGSSYEQYF
TGTGCCAGCAGCCCCCGACGGGGATCGTCCTACGAGCAGTACTTC
>.|TRBV5-6|.|TRBJ1-1|15
CASSLPGAVNTEAFF
TGTGCCAGCAGCTTGCCAGGGGCGGTGAACACTGAAGCTTTCTTT
>.|TRBV2|TRBD2|TRBJ2-5|13
CASSDLAGETQYF
TGTGCCAGCAGTGACTTAGCGGGGGAGACCCAGTACTTC
>.|TRBV28|TRBD2|TRBJ2-7|13
CASWTSGRLEQYF
TGTGCCAGCTGGACTAGCGGGAGGTTGGAGCAGTACTTC
>.|TRBV18|TRBD2|TRBJ2-3|14
CASGIAGGRNTQYF
TGTGCCAGCGGGATAGCGGGGGGCAGGAATACGCAGTATTTT
>once|TRBV6-5|TRBD2|TRBJ2-1|14
CASNPASGNNEQFF
TGTGCCAGCAACCCGGCTAGCGGAAACAATGAGCAGTTCTTC
>.|TRBV28|.|TRBJ1-5|15
CASSSYREKNQPQHF
TGTGCCAGCAGTTCTTATAGGGAGAAAAATCAGCCCCAGCATTTT
>.|TRBV6-1|.|TRBJ1-3|17
CASSVSSGGMAGNTIYF
TGTGCCAGCAGTGTGTCCTCAGGAGGGATGGCGGGAAACACCATATATTTT
>.|TRBV27|TRBD1|TRBJ1-2|14
CASRKQGANYGYTF
TGTGCCAGCAGAAAACAGGGGGCTAACTATGGCTACACCTTC
>many|TRBV6-6|TRBD1|TRBJ1-5|16
CASSWDRAALGQPQHF
TGTGCCAGCAGTTGGGACAGGGCGGCCCTGGGACAGCCCCAGCATTTT
>.|TRBV11-2|TRBD2|TRBJ2-7|15
CASSLVAGGDYEQYF
TGTGCCAGCAGCTTAGTTGCGGGAGGAGATTACGAGCAGTACTTC
>.|TRBV12-3/TRBV12-4|.|TRBJ2-3|13
CGTRVLGSDTQYF
TGTGGGACTCGAGTTTTAGGCTCAGATACGCAGTATTTT
>.|TRBV27|TRBD1|TRBJ1-5|17
CASKARDRGGGNQPQHF
TGTGCCAGCAAAGCCCGGGACAGGGGCGGGGGCAATCAGCCCCAGCATTTT
>few|TRBV6-1|.|TRBJ1-2|14
CASSEDYTNYGYTF
TGTGCCAGCAGTGAAGATTATACAAACTATGGCTACACCTTC
>once|TRBV6-1|.|TRBJ2-2|12
CASSYPAGELFF
TGTGCCAGCAGTTATCCAGCCGGGGAGCTGTTTTTT
>.|TRBV6-5|.|TRBJ2-7|10
CASSHSEQYF
TGTGCCAGCAGTCACAGCGAGCAGTACTTC
>.|TRBV28|.|TRBJ1-4|12
CASRGQQKKLFF
TGTGCCAGCAGAGGACAACAGAAAAAACTGTTTTTT
>.|TRBV4-1|.|TRBJ2-7|14
CASSHFSPTYEQYF
TGCGCCAGCAGCCATTTCAGTCCCACCTACGAGCAGTACTTC
>.|TRBV27|TRBD1|TRBJ1-5|16
CASSLSFGQASQPQHF
TGTGCCAGCAGTTTATCGTTCGGACAGGCTAGTCAGCCCCAGCATTTT